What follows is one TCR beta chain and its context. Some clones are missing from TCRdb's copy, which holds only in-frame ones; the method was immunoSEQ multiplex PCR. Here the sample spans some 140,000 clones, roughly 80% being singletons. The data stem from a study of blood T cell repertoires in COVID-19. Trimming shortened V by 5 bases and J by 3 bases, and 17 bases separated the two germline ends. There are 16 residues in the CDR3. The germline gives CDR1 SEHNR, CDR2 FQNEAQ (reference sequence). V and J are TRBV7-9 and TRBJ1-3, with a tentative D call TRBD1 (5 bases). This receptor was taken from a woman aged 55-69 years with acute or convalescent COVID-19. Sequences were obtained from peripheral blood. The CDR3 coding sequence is TGTGCCAGCAGCCTGGGGACTAGTACATTTGGAAACACCATATATTTT. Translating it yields CASSLGTSTFGNTIYF.